The 8 T cell receptor beta chains presented below share a single source sample, sequenced in a study of T cells in women clearing cervical HPV infection. This table comes from immunoSEQ multiplex PCR, and its TCRdb copy is limited to in-frame clones, with some not included. The ten most abundant clones cover around 6.6% of a sample with about 30,000 clones. The sequencing sample was made of blood buffy coat. Receptors originate from a woman between 18 and 70 years old with a cervical HPV16 infection that either progressed to CIN3+ or cleared (not recorded which).

A note on this clone: The CDR3 is cut off 3 residues early in the read; its end comes from the germline J gene. The chain carries TRBV4-2 and TRBJ2-7; 16 nucleotides match TRBD2. This CDR3 spans 18 amino acids. Germline trimming cut 2 bases from V and 2 bases from J; bases unmatched to any gene: 6. Germline V gene data show CDR1 as LGHNA and CDR2 as YNFKEQ. The CDR3 loop is CASSQPTGTSGGAYEQYF. CDR3 DNA (partial): TGTGCCAGCAGCCAACCTACCGGGACTAGCGGGGGGGCCTACGAG.

A remark on this clone: The missing CDR3 end, 3 residues past where the read stops, is filled in from the germline J gene. The genes are TRBV7-9 and TRBJ1-5; TRBD1 matches 7 bases. The CDR3 totals 14 residues. The J segment lost 3 bases and the V segment lost 8 bases, leaving 7 bases of the junction unmatched. Per the germline V gene, CDR1 is SEHNR and CDR2 is FQNEAQ (reference sequence). CDR3 residues: CASGSDRTNQPQHF. CDR3 DNA (partial): TGTGCCAGCGGGTCGGACAGGACCAATCAGCCC. Filled out from reference TRBV7-9 and TRBJ1-5, the complete variable domain reads DTGVSQNPRHKITKRGQNVTFRCDPISEHNRLYWYRQTLGQGPEFLTYFQNEAQLEKSRLLSDRFSAERPKGSFSTLEIQRTEQGDSAMYLCASGSDRTNQPQHFGDGTRLSIL.

Note on this clone: The CDR3 goes on 3 residues after the read ends, and that part is filled in from the germline J gene. V and J are TRBV20-1 and TRBJ1-1; no reliable D call. V was pared by 0 bases and J by 6 bases, with 5 bases between. Per germline, CDR1 DFQATT and CDR2 SNEGSKA (reference sequence). The CDR3 loop spans 11 amino acids. Here the CDR3 reads CSARERAEAFF. The sequenced CDR3 bases are TGCAGTGCTAGAGAGAGGGCTGAA.

This clone registers medium-sized by frequency. The CDR3 extends 3 residues past the end of the read, so its final part is completed from the germline J gene. The chain employs TRBV6-2 or TRBV6-3 and TRBJ1-6; D is perhaps TRBD1 (6 bases). Per the germline V gene, CDR1 is MNHEY and CDR2 is SVGEGT. The CDR3 runs to 13 residues. Trimming removed 7 bases from V and 4 bases from J, with 8 bases in between. The CDR3 sequence is CASNGQYNSPLHF. The CDR3 bases that were read are TGTGCCAGCAACGGACAGTATAATTCACCC.

Worth noting for this clone: The read terminates 3 residues ahead of where the CDR3 ends, so the germline J gene completes it. This chain links TRBV5-6 with TRBJ1-2, with unresolved D. Trimming took off 0 bases at V and 3 bases at J, with 9 bases between the two ends. Germline lookup yields CDR1 SGHDT and CDR2 YYEEEE. This CDR3 is built from 14 residues. CDR3 bases read: TGTGCCAGCAGCTTGGAAGGGTGGCACTATGGC. Translation: CASSLEGWHYG. From start to end, the CDR3 is CASSLEGWHYGYTF.

A word on this clone: The sequenced fragment ends 3 residues before the CDR3 boundary, so the rest is inferred from the germline J gene. The genes are TRBV11-2 and TRBJ1-6, with a possible D match to TRBD1 (5 bases). The germline V gene encodes CDR1 SGHAT and CDR2 FQNNGV. The CDR3 runs 15 residues. The ends were cut back, 5 bases at V and 8 bases at J, with 16 bases in the middle. Partial CDR3 DNA: TGTGCCAGCAGCCCCACAGGCTCGTCGGATTCACCC. This encodes CASSPTGSSDSP. The complete CDR3 sequence is CASSPTGSSDSPLHF.

Details on this clone: The CDR3 end falls 3 residues outside the read, so it is completed with the germline J gene. The chain is built from TRBV10-3 and TRBJ1-3, with 8 bases that match TRBD1. J was trimmed by 3 bases and V by 5 bases; bases with no gene match: 6. From germline, CDR1 is ENHRY and CDR2 SYGVKD. The CDR3 consists of 15 residues. The CDR3 bases that were read are TGTGCCATCAGTAATGACAGGGGAGTTGGAAACACC. Protein: CAISNDRGVGNT. The full CDR3 reads CAISNDRGVGNTIYF.

Regarding this clone: Read coverage stops 3 residues before the CDR3 terminus; the germline J gene supplies the remainder. The chain links TRBV18 to TRBJ1-1; TRBD1 matches at 9 bases. Germline V CDR1 and CDR2: KGHSH, LQKENI. The junction had 4 bases not matched to a gene; V was cut back by 5 bases and J by 0 bases. The CDR3 has 15 residues. The covered CDR3 bases are TGTGCCAGCTCAGATGGACAGGGGATGAACACTGAA. As protein: CASSDGQGMNTE. The whole CDR3 protein reads CASSDGQGMNTEAFF.